This T cell receptor beta chain was sequenced in a study of beta chain features in type 1 diabetes. Study-level findings and limits: Within each of all four CD4+ subsets, Type 1 diabetes patients had TCRB CDR3s that were moderately but significantly shorter.

V lost 6 bases and J 5 bases, leaving 13 bases between the germline ends. CDR1 and CDR2 (germline): KGHSH, LQKENI. This CDR3 is 13 amino acids long. The authors reverse transcribed all of the isolated RNA, so sequencing captured expressed TCRB transcripts. Measured with immunoSEQ multiplex PCR; TCRdb has only the in-frame clones, and not every one. Of 150,000 to 200,000 clones in the sample, around 8.3% were seen once. The sample holds a few counts of this clone. The target antigen is unknown. The genes are TRBV18 and TRBJ1-2, with unresolved D. Input material: central memory CD4+ T cells from blood. This TCR was recovered from a young woman with type 1 diabetes. CDR3 protein: CASSRETQYGYTF. DNA of the CDR3: TGTGCCAGCTCCCGCGAAACCCAATATGGCTACACCTTC.